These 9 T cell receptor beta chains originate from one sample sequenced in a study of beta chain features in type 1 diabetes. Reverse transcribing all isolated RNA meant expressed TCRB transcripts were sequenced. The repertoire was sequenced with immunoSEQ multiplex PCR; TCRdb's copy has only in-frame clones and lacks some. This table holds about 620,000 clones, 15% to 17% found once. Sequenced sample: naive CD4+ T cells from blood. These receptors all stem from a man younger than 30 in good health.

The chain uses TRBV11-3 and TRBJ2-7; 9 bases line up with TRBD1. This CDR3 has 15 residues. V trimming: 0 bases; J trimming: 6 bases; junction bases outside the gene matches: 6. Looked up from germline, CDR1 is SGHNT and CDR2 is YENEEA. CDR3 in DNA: TGTGCCAGCAGCTTAGAGGGGACAGGGACGGGCGAGCAGTACTTC. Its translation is CASSLEGTGTGEQYF.

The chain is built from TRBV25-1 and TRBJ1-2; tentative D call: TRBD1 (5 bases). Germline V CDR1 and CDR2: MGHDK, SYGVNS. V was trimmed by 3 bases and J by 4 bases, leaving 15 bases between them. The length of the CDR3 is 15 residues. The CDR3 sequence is CASSDWWGSLYGYTF. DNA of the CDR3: TGTGCCAGCAGTGACTGGTGGGGCTCGCTCTATGGCTACACCTTC.

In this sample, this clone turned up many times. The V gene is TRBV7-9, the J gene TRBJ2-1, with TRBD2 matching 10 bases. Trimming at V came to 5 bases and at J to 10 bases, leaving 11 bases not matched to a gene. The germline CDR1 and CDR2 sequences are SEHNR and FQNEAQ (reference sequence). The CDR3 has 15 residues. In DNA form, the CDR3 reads TGTGCCAGCAGCCCTCAGCGGGGGGGCCAGCACGAGCAGTTCTTC. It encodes CASSPQRGGQHEQFF.

CDR3 region: CAISEDRGDTGELFF. CDR3 nucleotides: TGTGCCATCAGCGAGGACAGGGGGGACACCGGGGAGCTGTTTTTT. The chain uses TRBV10-3 and TRBJ2-2; 10 nucleotides align to TRBD1. After removal of 6 bases from V and 3 bases from J, the junction contained 4 bases not matched to a gene. Germline assignment: CDR1 ENHRY and CDR2 SYGVKD. This CDR3 contains 15 residues.

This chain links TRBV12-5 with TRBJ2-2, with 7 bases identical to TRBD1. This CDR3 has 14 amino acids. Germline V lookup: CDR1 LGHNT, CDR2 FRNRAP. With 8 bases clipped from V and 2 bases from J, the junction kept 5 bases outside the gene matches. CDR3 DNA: TGTGCTAGTAGTCGGGACAGTAACACCGGGGAGCTGTTTTTT. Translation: CASSRDSNTGELFF.

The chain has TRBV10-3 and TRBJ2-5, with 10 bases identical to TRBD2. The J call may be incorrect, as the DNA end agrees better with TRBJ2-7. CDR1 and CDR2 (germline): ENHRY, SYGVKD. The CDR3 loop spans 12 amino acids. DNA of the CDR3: TGTGCCGTAACTAGCGGGGCCTACGAGCAGTACTTC. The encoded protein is CAVTSGAYEQYF.

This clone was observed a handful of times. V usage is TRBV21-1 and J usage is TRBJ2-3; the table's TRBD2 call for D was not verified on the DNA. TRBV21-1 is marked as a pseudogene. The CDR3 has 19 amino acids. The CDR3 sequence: CASSKSFLRSGCSTDTQYF. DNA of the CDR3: TGTGCCAGCAGCAAGTCCTTTCTACGTTCGGGATGTAGCACAGATACGCAGTATTTT.

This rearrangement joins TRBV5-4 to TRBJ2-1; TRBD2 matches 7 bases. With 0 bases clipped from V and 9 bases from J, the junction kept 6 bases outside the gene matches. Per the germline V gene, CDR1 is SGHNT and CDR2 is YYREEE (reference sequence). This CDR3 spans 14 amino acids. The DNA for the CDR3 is TGTGCCAGCAGCTTGGTAGGACTAGAGGGTGAGCAGTTCTTC. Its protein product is CASSLVGLEGEQFF.

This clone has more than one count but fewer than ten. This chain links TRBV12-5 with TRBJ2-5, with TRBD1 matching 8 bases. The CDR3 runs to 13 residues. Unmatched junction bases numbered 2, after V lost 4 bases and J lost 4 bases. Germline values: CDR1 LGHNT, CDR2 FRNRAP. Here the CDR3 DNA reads TGTGCTAGTGGTTCCGGGACAGGAGAGACCCAGTACTTC. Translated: CASGSGTGETQYF.